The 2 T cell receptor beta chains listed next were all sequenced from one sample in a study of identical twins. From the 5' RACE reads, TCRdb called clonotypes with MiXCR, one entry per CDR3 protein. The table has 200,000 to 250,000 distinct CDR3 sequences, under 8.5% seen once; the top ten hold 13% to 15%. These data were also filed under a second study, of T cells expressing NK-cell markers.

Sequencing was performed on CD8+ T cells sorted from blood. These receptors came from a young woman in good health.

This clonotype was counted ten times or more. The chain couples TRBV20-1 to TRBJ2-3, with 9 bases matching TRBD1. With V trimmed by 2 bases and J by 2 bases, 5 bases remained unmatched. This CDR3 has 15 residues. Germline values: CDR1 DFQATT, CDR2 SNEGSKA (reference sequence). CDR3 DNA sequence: TGCAGTGCTAGAATCGGGGACAGGGACACAGATACGCAGTATTTT. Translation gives CSARIGDRDTDTQYF.

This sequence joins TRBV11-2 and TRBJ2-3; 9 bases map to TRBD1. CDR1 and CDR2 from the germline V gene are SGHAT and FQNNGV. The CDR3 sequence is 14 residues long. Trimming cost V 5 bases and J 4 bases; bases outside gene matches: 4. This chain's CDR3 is CASSVRTGADTQYF. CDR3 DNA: TGTGCCAGCAGCGTGAGGACAGGGGCAGATACGCAGTATTTT.